Below, 13 T cell receptor beta chains from the same sample are listed, as sequenced in a study of neurological immune-mediated disorders. Described time point: longitudinal time-point 2. One entry per CDR3 protein results from TCRdb running MiXCR on the 5' RACE reads. The sample consists of about 49,000 distinct CDR3 sequences, roughly 13% of them appearing once. Input material: PBMCs. These receptors were obtained from a male donor with HTLV-1-associated myelopathy (HAM/TSP).

This clonotype was seen repeatedly, ten times or more. The CDR3 loop reads CASSQGGRGYQPQHF. The CDR3 DNA follows: TGTGCCAGCAGCCAAGGAGGGAGGGGATATCAGCCCCAGCATTTT. The V call is TRBV14, the J call TRBJ1-5, with D possibly being TRBD1 (5 bases). Trimming took off 1 base at V and 5 bases at J, with 12 bases between the two ends. The CDR3 loop spans 15 amino acids. From germline, CDR1 is SGHDN and CDR2 FVKESK.

The table lists this clonotype with many counts. This chain joins TRBV15 and TRBJ1-5; no definite D call. The CDR3 spans 15 residues. Germline V gene lookup returns CDR1 LNHNV and CDR2 YYDKDF (reference sequence). V gave up 3 bases and J gave up 4 bases, with 13 bases separating them. The CDR3 DNA follows: TGTGCCACCAGCAGCGAGATCTACCCGAATCAGCCCCAGCATTTT. Amino acid sequence: CATSSEIYPNQPQHF. Supplemented by reference TRBV15 and TRBJ1-5, the full variable domain reads DAMVIQNPRYQVTQFGKPVTLSCSQTLNHNVMYWYQQKSSQAPKLLFHYYDKDFNNEADTPDNFQSRRPNTSFCFLDIRSPGLGDTAMYLCATSSEIYPNQPQHFGDGTRLSIL.

This clonotype was seen at least ten times. The rearrangement uses TRBV5-1 and TRBJ2-3; no definite D call. CDR3 length: 14 residues. Deletions cut 0 bases from V and 5 bases from J, with 10 bases between. In germline, CDR1 is SGHRS, CDR2 YFSETQ. CDR3 bases: TGCGCCAGCAGCTTGGGCCAGGATATAGATACGCAGTATTTT. It yields the protein CASSLGQDIDTQYF. Full variable domain (missing parts from reference TRBV5-1 and TRBJ2-3): KAGVTQTPRYLIKTRGQQVTLSCSPISGHRSVSWYQQTPGQGLQFLFEYFSETQRNKGNFPGRFSGRQFSNSRSEMNVSTLELGDSALYLCASSLGQDIDTQYFGPGTRLTVL.

The sample holds many counts of this clonotype. The V gene is TRBV6-1, the J gene TRBJ2-5; no firm D call. Germline lookup yields CDR1 MNHNS and CDR2 SASEGT. The length of the CDR3 is 15 residues. V lost 2 bases and J lost 0, with 10 bases in between. The CDR3 DNA follows: TGTGCCAGCAGTGAATCCTCAATGTACCAAGAGACCCAGTACTTC. This sequence encodes CASSESSMYQETQYF.

The J gene is TRBJ1-1, the V gene TRBV5-1, with D perhaps TRBD1 (5 bases). Looked up from germline, CDR1 is SGHRS and CDR2 is YFSETQ. Trimming removed 1 base at V and 1 base at J, with 14 bases between. CDR3 length equals 16 residues. CDR3 nucleotide sequence: TGCGCCAGCAGCTTGAACCCGGACATCAGGAACACTGAAGCTTTCTTT. This codes for CASSLNPDIRNTEAFF.

Many counts were recorded for this clonotype. The chain is built from TRBV27 and TRBJ1-2; no reliable D call. This CDR3 contains 14 residues. Looked up from germline, CDR1 is MNHEY and CDR2 is SMNVEV (reference sequence). Trimming left V 7 bases short and J 8 bases short, with 20 bases between. CDR3 in DNA: TGTGCCAGCACCCTTTTGGGAGGATCTGGCGGCTACACCTTC. Protein: CASTLLGGSGGYTF.

This clonotype was seen many times. The chain links TRBV5-1 to TRBJ1-5; 7 bases agree with TRBD1. V dropped 4 bases and J dropped 2; count of bases not matched to a gene: 6. Germline V lookup: CDR1 SGHRS, CDR2 YFSETQ. CDR3 size: 15 residues. The CDR3 here is CASSLDTGGNQPQHF. The CDR3 DNA is TGCGCCAGCAGCCTCGATACAGGGGGCAATCAGCCCCAGCATTTT.

This clonotype was seen at least ten times. As DNA, the CDR3 is TGCGCCAGCAGCTTGGTGGGACAGGGGTTAGGTGGCACTGAAGCTTTCTTT. Protein sequence: CASSLVGQGLGGTEAFF. This chain connects TRBV5-1 to TRBJ1-1; 10 bases align to TRBD1. V shed 0 bases and J 4 bases; nucleotides not matched to a gene: 9. Germline-derived CDR1 and CDR2 are SGHRS and YFSETQ. The CDR3 is made up of 17 amino acids.

This clonotype was detected ten times or more. The V call is TRBV20-1, the J call TRBJ1-2, with D tentatively TRBD1 (5 bases). The CDR3 runs 13 residues. CDR1 is DFQATT and CDR2 is SNEGSKA in the germline V gene (reference sequence). Here the CDR3 reads CTIDRNRNYGYTF. The CDR3 bases are TGCACCATCGACAGAAACAGAAACTATGGCTACACCTTC.

This clonotype was seen only a few times. J is TRBJ2-5 and V is TRBV7-2; TRBD2 might be the D (5 bases). Germline V gene data show CDR1 as SGHTA and CDR2 as FQGNSA. V was shortened by 5 bases and J by 7 bases, with 23 bases between the two germline ends. The CDR3 is 16 amino acids. CDR3 DNA: TGTGCCAGCAGCGCTCAGTTCCCGGGAACAAGAGGGACCCAGTACTTC. It encodes CASSAQFPGTRGTQYF.

This clonotype was recorded many times. This CDR3 is CASSEEAGWGYEQYF. The CDR3 nucleotides are TGTGCCAGCAGTGAAGAAGCGGGGTGGGGCTACGAGCAGTACTTC. This chain uses TRBV2 with TRBJ2-7; 7 positions match TRBD2. This CDR3 region has 15 residues. CDR1 is SNHLY and CDR2 is FYNNEI in the germline V gene. J lost 3 bases, V lost 1 base, and 6 bases had no gene match.

This clonotype was observed at least ten times. The V gene is TRBV5-1, the J gene TRBJ2-2; TRBD2 might be the D (6 bases). The CDR3 contains 15 residues. The V and J ends lost 3 bases and 5 bases respectively, with 14 bases between them. Germline lookup yields CDR1 SGHRS and CDR2 YFSETQ. In nucleotides, the CDR3 is TGCGCCAGCAGCTGGGGACTCCGGGGGACCGGGGAGCTGTTTTTT. This sequence encodes CASSWGLRGTGELFF.

This clonotype appeared many times. This chain joins TRBV20-1 and TRBJ2-6; 11 bases match TRBD1. CDR3 size: 16 residues. Per germline, CDR1 DFQATT and CDR2 SNEGSKA (reference sequence). With 6 bases clipped from V and 2 bases from J, the junction kept 6 bases outside the gene matches. Here the CDR3 reads CSAWGQGVAGANVLTF. CDR3 DNA sequence: TGCAGTGCCTGGGGACAGGGGGTAGCTGGGGCCAACGTCCTGACTTTC.